This T cell receptor beta chain was retrieved from a study of vaccination effects on CD4 cells after COVID-19. Study summary: A couple of convalescent pre-vaccine samples were taken 142 and 148 days post-diagnosis.

Libraries were prepared by immunoSEQ multiplex PCR; TCRdb keeps only in-frame clonotypes and omits some of them. The sample carries 40,000 to 50,000 clones, approximately 70% recorded once. Before sequencing, viral peptide pools were used by the ViraFEST assay to expand antigen-specific CD4+ T cells. At the end of more than 8 days of culture, CD4+ T cells were isolated. SARS-CoV-2 infected the person between March and December 2020, as confirmed by PCR. Supplemented with 7.5 to 10 IU/ml IL-2 and approximately 9.7 ug/ml peptides, two million PBMC per well were kept in culture. CDR1 is SGDLS and CDR2 is YYNGEE in the germline V gene. V lost 3 bases, J lost 2 bases, and 10 bases lay in between. The CDR3 contains 14 residues. In regard to this clone: Its antigen is unknown.

The chain couples TRBV9 to TRBJ2-3; D is unclear. Source: CD4+ T cells from PBMCs cultured with a peptide pool, taken before COVID-19 vaccination. This receptor was taken from a human donor who had a prior SARS-CoV-2 infection. Here the CDR3 reads CASSAQSHTDTQYF. CDR3 bases: TGTGCCAGCAGCGCACAGAGTCACACAGATACGCAGTATTTT.